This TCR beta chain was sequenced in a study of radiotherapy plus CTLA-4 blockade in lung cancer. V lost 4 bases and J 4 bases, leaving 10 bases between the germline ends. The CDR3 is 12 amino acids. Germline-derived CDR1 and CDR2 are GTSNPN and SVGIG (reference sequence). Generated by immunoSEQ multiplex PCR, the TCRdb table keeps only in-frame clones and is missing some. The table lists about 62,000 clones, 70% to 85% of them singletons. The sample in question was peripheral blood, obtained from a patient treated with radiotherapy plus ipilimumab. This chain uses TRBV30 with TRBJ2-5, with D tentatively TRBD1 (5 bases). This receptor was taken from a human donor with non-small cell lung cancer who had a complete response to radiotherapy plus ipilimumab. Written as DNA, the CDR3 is TGTGCCTGGATTAGGGGTGGAGAGACCCAGTACTTC. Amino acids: CAWIRGGETQYF.